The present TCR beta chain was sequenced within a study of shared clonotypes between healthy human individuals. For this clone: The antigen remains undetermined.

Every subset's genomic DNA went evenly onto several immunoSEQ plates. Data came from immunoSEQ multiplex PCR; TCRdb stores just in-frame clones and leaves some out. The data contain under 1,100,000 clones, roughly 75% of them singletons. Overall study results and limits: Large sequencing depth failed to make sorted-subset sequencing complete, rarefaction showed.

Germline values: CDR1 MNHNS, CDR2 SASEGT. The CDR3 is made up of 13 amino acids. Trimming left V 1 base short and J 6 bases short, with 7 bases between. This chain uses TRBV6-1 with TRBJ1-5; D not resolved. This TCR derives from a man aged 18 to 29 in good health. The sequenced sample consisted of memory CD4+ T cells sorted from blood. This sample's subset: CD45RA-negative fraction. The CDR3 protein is CASSEVAGQPQHF. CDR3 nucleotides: TGTGCCAGCAGTGAAGTTGCCGGTCAGCCCCAGCATTTT.